These 17 T cell receptor beta chains were all obtained from the same sample, sequenced in a study of blood T cell repertoires in COVID-19. Assay used: immunoSEQ multiplex PCR; TCRdb lists only in-frame clones, some missing. The sample comprises roughly 280,000 clones, approximately 86% of which are singletons, and just under 2% rests with the top ten. Material: peripheral blood. Source of these receptors: a man aged 25-45 years with active or convalescent COVID-19.

This chain joins TRBV21-1 and TRBJ2-1; the table's D call of TRBD1 was not tested on the DNA. TRBV21-1 is labeled a pseudogene. The CDR3 loop spans 19 amino acids. CDR3 DNA sequence: TGTGCCAGCAGCAAAGCCGGTGTCGCAGGCCTTAGCTCCTACAATGAGCAGTTCTTC. It specifies CASSKAGVAGLSSYNEQFF.

The chain has TRBV7-2 and TRBJ1-1, with a tentative D call TRBD1 (6 bases). The germline V and J ends were trimmed by 1 base and 1 base, with 7 bases remaining between them. This CDR3 is built from 14 residues. Germline V gene lookup returns CDR1 SGHTA and CDR2 FQGNSA. CDR3 in amino acids: CASSLGGPNTEAFF. CDR3 DNA sequence: TGTGCCAGCAGCTTAGGGGGGCCGAACACTGAAGCTTTCTTT.

In DNA, the CDR3 is TGCGCCAGCAGCCAATCTTGGTCTGTAGGGAGGGCGGGCGGAAACACCATATATTTT. Protein: CASSQSWSVGRAGGNTIYF. The V and J genes are TRBV4-3 and TRBJ1-3; D gene uncertain. Per the germline V gene, CDR1 is LGHNA and CDR2 is YSLEER. The CDR3 is 19 residues long. The V gene lost 2 bases and the J gene lost 4 bases, with 24 bases spanning the gap.

This rearrangement joins TRBV27 to TRBJ1-4, with D unresolved. The CDR3 is 18 residues long. V dropped 0 bases and J dropped 7 bases, with 21 bases sitting between them. Germline V CDR1 and CDR2: MNHEY, SMNVEV (reference sequence). Written as DNA, the CDR3 is TGTGCCAGCAGTTTATCCGCCTCCGGGTCGCTGATTTCTGAAAAACTGTTTTTT. Residues: CASSLSASGSLISEKLFF.

The J gene is TRBJ1-5, the V gene TRBV19; 8 bases map to TRBD1. The length of the CDR3 is 15 residues. V trimming: 6 bases; J trimming: 3 bases; junction bases outside the gene matches: 7. The V gene's germline CDR1 is LNHDA and CDR2 SQIVND (reference sequence). For the CDR3, the DNA is TGTGCCAGTAGGAGAGCAGGGGGCAACAATCAGCCCCAGCATTTT. Its protein is CASRRAGGNNQPQHF.

In its sample, this clone was seen once. The chain recombines TRBV9 with TRBJ1-1; no definite D call. CDR3 length: 13 residues. Germline V gene lookup returns CDR1 SGDLS and CDR2 YYNGEE. The ends were cut back, 0 bases at V and 6 bases at J, with 9 bases in the middle. The CDR3 sequence: CASSVVEGSEAFF. In DNA, the CDR3 is TGTGCCAGCAGCGTAGTAGAGGGCTCTGAAGCTTTCTTT.

The J gene is TRBJ1-4, the V gene TRBV7-9; TRBD1 might be the D (5 bases). The V end lost 5 bases, the J end lost 7 bases, and 17 bases lay between the germline ends. The length of the CDR3 is 15 residues. Germline CDR1 and CDR2: SEHNR and FQNEAQ (reference sequence). CDR3 DNA sequence: TGTGCCAGCAGCCGTGGGGTCCAGGGAGGTGAAAAACTGTTTTTT. It is translated as CASSRGVQGGEKLFF.

CDR3 region: CASSLGGVNTEAFF. The CDR3 nucleotides read TGTGCCAGCAGCTTGGGGGGTGTGAACACTGAAGCTTTCTTT. The rearrangement uses TRBV9 and TRBJ1-1, with a tentative D call TRBD1 (5 bases). The CDR3 contains 14 residues. V was clipped by 4 bases and J by 0 bases, with 10 bases between them. Germline V gene sequence: CDR1 SGDLS, CDR2 YYNGEE.

V usage is TRBV2 and J usage is TRBJ2-5; no clear D. V lost 3 bases to trimming and J lost 4 bases, with 9 bases between them. Germline-derived CDR1 and CDR2 are SNHLY and FYNNEI. CDR3 length: 13 residues. This CDR3 is CASSERRLETQYF. The CDR3, as DNA: TGTGCCAGCAGTGAGAGGAGACTAGAGACCCAGTACTTC.

The chain employs TRBV15 and TRBJ1-2; the match to TRBD1 covers 8 bases. The CDR3 sequence is 14 residues long. Per the germline V gene, CDR1 is LNHNV and CDR2 is YYDKDF (reference sequence). Unmatched junction bases numbered 3, after V lost 0 bases and J lost 6 bases. The CDR3, as DNA: TGTGCCACCAGCAGAGATCAGGGGGCGGATGGCTACACCTTC. Translating it yields CATSRDQGADGYTF.

This chain uses TRBV4-2 with TRBJ1-4; 7 bases are shared with TRBD1. Looked up from germline, CDR1 is LGHNA and CDR2 is YNFKEQ. The V and J ends lost 4 bases and 4 bases, in that order; junction bases with no gene match: 6. CDR3 length equals 15 residues. The CDR3 spells CASSPSGTVNEKLFF. DNA for the CDR3: TGTGCCAGCAGCCCATCCGGGACAGTTAATGAAAAACTGTTTTTT.

The V gene is TRBV30, the J gene TRBJ1-6; possibly TRBD1 for D (6 bases). The CDR3 runs 14 residues. Deletions cut 1 base from V and 8 bases from J, with 12 bases between. Germline V gene data show CDR1 as GTSNPN and CDR2 as SVGIG (reference sequence). In DNA form, the CDR3 reads TGTGCCTGGAGTGCAGGGGTATTGGATTCACCCCTCCACTTT. This sequence encodes CAWSAGVLDSPLHF.

The chain couples TRBV6-5 to TRBJ1-1, with D perhaps matching TRBD1 (6 bases). CDR3 size: 13 residues. Trimming shortened V by 4 bases and J by 3 bases, and 9 bases separated the two germline ends. CDR1 MNHEY and CDR2 SVGAGI come from the germline V gene. The CDR3 region has the DNA TGTGCCAGCAGTTCGACAGGTGACACTGAAGCTTTCTTT. It is translated as CASSSTGDTEAFF.

The CDR3 region has the DNA TGTGCCAGCAGCCCCCGAGTGAGTGGCCCGAGGGATACGCAGTATTTT. It is translated as CASSPRVSGPRDTQYF. The chain has TRBV7-8 and TRBJ2-3, with no clear D. Trimming took off 5 bases at V and 6 bases at J, with 21 bases between the two ends. The CDR3 contains 16 residues. Germline V gives CDR1 SGHVS, CDR2 FQNEAQ.

The chain has TRBV11-2 and TRBJ2-7, with TRBD2 matching over 8 bases. Per the germline V gene, CDR1 is SGHAT and CDR2 is FQNNGV. This CDR3 has 17 amino acids. With 3 bases clipped from V and 0 bases from J, the junction kept 10 bases outside the gene matches. Here the CDR3 reads CASSLSLRGVSSYEQYF. The CDR3 nucleotides are TGTGCCAGCAGCTTGAGTTTGCGGGGGGTCAGCTCCTACGAGCAGTACTTC. The full variable domain, completed using reference TRBV11-2 and TRBJ2-7, is EAGVAQSPRYKIIEKRQSVAFWCNPISGHATLYWYQQILGQGPKLLIQFQNNGVVDDSQLPKDRFSAERLKGVDSTLKIQPAKLEDSAVYLCASSLSLRGVSSYEQYFGPGTRLTVT.

This sequence joins TRBV7-3 and TRBJ2-5; D is ambiguous. The germline V and J ends were trimmed by 10 bases and 2 bases, with 2 bases remaining between them. Germline CDR1 and CDR2: SGHTA and FQGTGA. The CDR3 extends over 9 amino acids. Here the CDR3 DNA reads TGTGCCATACAAGAGACCCAGTACTTC. This codes for CAIQETQYF.

Only a few counts were recorded for this clone. This rearrangement joins TRBV12-5 to TRBJ2-2; tentatively, D is TRBD1 (5 bases). This CDR3 contains 14 residues. Between the trimmed V and J ends, which lost 2 bases and 7 bases, there was a span of 11 bases. CDR1 is LGHNT and CDR2 is FRNRAP in the germline V gene. The CDR3 DNA reads TGTGCTAGTGGTTTGTCCAGGGCGAGCGGGGAGCTGTTTTTT. The encoded protein is CASGLSRASGELFF.